The subject of this entry is one T cell receptor (beta chain). Its antigen remains unknown. This record belongs to a study of vaccination effects on CD4 cells after COVID-19. With the ViraFEST assay, the study expanded antigen-specific CD4+ T cells using viral peptide pools, then sequenced them. Culture lasted about 10 days before CD4+ T cell isolation. Either the BNT162b2 or mRNA-1273 vaccine was given to participants in two doses. Supplemented with roughly 9.6 IU/ml IL-2 and approximately 9.7 ug/ml peptides, more than 1.5 million PBMC per well were kept in culture. The method was immunoSEQ multiplex PCR; TCRdb's version includes in-frame clones alone and lacks a portion of them. Seen here are about 64,000 clones, about 78% observed once, and the top ten hold roughly 2%. V was clipped by 6 bases and J by 2 bases, with 13 bases between them. This CDR3 is built from 14 residues. Germline V gene lookup returns CDR1 SNHLY and CDR2 FYNNEI.

The receptor's source is a human donor who received a COVID-19 vaccine. This chain connects TRBV2 to TRBJ1-2; D unclear. This specimen was CD4+ T cells from PBMCs cultured with HCoV-OC43 spike peptides, taken after COVID-19 vaccination. The subset: HCoV-OC43 spike overlapping peptide pool stimulation. CDR3 nucleotide sequence: TGTGCCAGCAGAGTCGGAGGGTCCAACTATGGCTACACCTTC. This codes for CASRVGGSNYGYTF.